The present T cell receptor beta chain was sequenced within a study of blood T cell repertoires in COVID-19. Study at large: Sites in the United States, Italy and Spain provided acute and convalescent COVID-19 samples. In each case, the material was cDNA or gDNA derived from T cells, B-cell-depleted T cells, or PBMCs.

In the study's own analysis: The authors estimated nucleated cell counts from reference gene primer amplification. Profiling relied on immunoSEQ multiplex PCR, and the TCRdb table lists in-frame clones only, not all of them. That table gives V, J and clone size, and the DNA gave D and trimming. The sample contains approximately 260,000 clones, about 86% of which appear only once. The sequence came from a man younger than 35 with active or convalescent COVID-19. Sequencing input: peripheral blood.

The CDR3 loop reads CSARGGEKLFF. The DNA for the CDR3 is TGCAGTGCTAGGGGGGGTGAAAAACTGTTTTTT. The V gene is TRBV20-1, the J gene TRBJ1-4; TRBD1 might be the D (5 bases). V was cut by 3 bases and J by 7 bases, with 6 bases left in between. The germline gives CDR1 DFQATT, CDR2 SNEGSKA (reference sequence). CDR3 length: 11 amino acids.